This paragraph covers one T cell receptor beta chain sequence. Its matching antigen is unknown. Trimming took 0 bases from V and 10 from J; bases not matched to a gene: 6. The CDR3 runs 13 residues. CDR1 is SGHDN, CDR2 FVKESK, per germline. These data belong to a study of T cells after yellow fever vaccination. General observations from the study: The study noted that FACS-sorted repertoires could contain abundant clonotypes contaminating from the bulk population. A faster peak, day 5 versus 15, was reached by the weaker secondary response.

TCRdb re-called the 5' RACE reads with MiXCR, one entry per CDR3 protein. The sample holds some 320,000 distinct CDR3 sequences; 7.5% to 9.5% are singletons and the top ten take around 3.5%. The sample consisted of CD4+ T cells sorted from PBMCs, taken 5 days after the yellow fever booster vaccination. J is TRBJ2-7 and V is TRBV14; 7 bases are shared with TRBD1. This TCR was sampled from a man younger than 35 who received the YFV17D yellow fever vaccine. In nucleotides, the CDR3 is TGTGCCAGCAGCCAAGACAGACAGGGCACCCAGTACTTC. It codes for CASSQDRQGTQYF.